Listed below are T cell receptor beta chains from one sample, sequenced in a study of spatial heterogeneity in lung cancer. TCRdb fed the 5' RACE reads into MiXCR, producing one record per CDR3 protein. The data show approximately 7,400 distinct CDR3 sequences, roughly 7.5% seen once. Sequenced material: lung tumor tissue, taken at surgery. These receptors all stem from a male donor with early-stage non-small cell lung cancer. CDR3s include the opening cysteine and the closing phenylalanine or tryptophan. D genes are given only for firm matches. Part of the rows lack a size; the others show once, few, many or a class for expanded clones.

clone size | D gene | J gene | V gene | CDR3 protein | CDR3 DNA
medium-sized | - | TRBJ2-7 | TRBV20-1 | CSARDPRPYEQYF | TGCAGTGCCCGGGACCCCCGTCCCTACGAGCAGTACTTC
- | TRBD1 | TRBJ1-2 | TRBV5-4 | CASSLEGGRGVGYTF | TGTGCCAGCAGCTTGGAAGGGGGCAGGGGAGTCGGCTACACCTTC
many | - | TRBJ1-1 | TRBV28 | CASRTDVEAFF | TGTGCCAGCAGGACGGACGTTGAAGCTTTCTTT
medium-sized | - | TRBJ1-1 | TRBV6-4 | CASSLQITEAFF | TGTGCCAGCAGCTTACAGATCACTGAAGCTTTCTTT
many | - | TRBJ1-1 | TRBV28 | CATQEGTTEAFF | TGTGCCACCCAAGAGGGGACCACTGAAGCTTTCTTT
medium-sized | - | TRBJ2-6 | TRBV6-1 | CASTKVVFGANVLTF | TGTGCCAGCACCAAGGTCGTCTTTGGGGCCAACGTCCTGACTTTC
- | - | TRBJ2-3 | TRBV29-1 | CSVYPGDTDTQYF | TGCAGCGTATATCCGGGAGACACAGATACGCAGTATTTT
- | - | TRBJ2-5 | TRBV28 | CASIDQETQYF | TGTGCCAGCATCGACCAAGAGACCCAGTACTTC
medium-sized | - | TRBJ2-3 | TRBV6-5 | CASSSPGGTDTQYF | TGTGCCAGCAGTTCACCCGGGGGCACAGATACGCAGTATTTT
medium-sized | - | TRBJ1-1 | TRBV7-3 | CASSLTPSVEAFF | TGTGCCAGCAGCTTAACCCCCAGCGTTGAAGCTTTCTTT
medium-sized | - | TRBJ1-2 | TRBV6-5 | CASRSPTAPYGYTF | TGTGCCAGCAGGAGCCCCACAGCTCCCTATGGCTACACCTTC
many | - | TRBJ2-2 | TRBV24-1 | CATSEAGARLVGELFF | TGTGCCACCAGTGAGGCGGGGGCGCGACTTGTCGGGGAGCTGTTTTTT
medium-sized | - | TRBJ2-3 | TRBV6-5 | CASSWEFGDTQYF | TGTGCCAGCAGTTGGGAGTTTGGAGATACGCAGTATTTT
medium-sized | - | TRBJ1-2 | TRBV7-2 | CASNLHTGASNYGYTF | TGTGCCAGCAACCTCCATACAGGAGCTTCTAACTATGGCTACACCTTC
medium-sized | TRBD1 | TRBJ2-4 | TRBV12-3/TRBV12-4 | CASSWGDGTAARNIQYF | TGTGCCAGCAGCTGGGGTGACGGGACAGCAGCCAGGAACATTCAGTACTTC
many | - | TRBJ2-7 | TRBV20-1 | CSARDPRADYEQYF | TGCAGTGCTAGAGATCCGAGGGCAGACTACGAGCAGTACTTC
- | - | TRBJ2-2 | TRBV7-6 | CASSLDPSGELFF | TGTGCCAGCAGCTTAGATCCCAGCGGGGAGCTGTTTTTT
medium-sized | - | TRBJ2-5 | TRBV20-1 | CSARGAETQYF | TGCAGTGCTAGGGGGGCGGAGACCCAGTACTTC
- | TRBD1 | TRBJ2-5 | TRBV7-9 | CASSHRPFRDRERETQYF | TGTGCCAGCAGCCACCGGCCTTTCCGGGACAGGGAGCGAGAGACCCAGTACTTC
few | - | TRBJ1-4 | TRBV28 | CASRGTGTHEKLFF | TGTGCCAGCAGGGGGACGGGTACTCATGAAAAACTGTTTTTT
medium-sized | - | TRBJ1-2 | TRBV6-6 | CASENNYGYTF | TGTGCCAGCGAAAATAACTATGGCTACACCTTC
medium-sized | TRBD1 | TRBJ2-2 | TRBV5-4 | CASRHRDRQNTGELFF | TGTGCCAGCAGACACCGGGACAGGCAGAACACCGGGGAGCTGTTTTTT
medium-sized | - | TRBJ1-2 | TRBV28 | CASRAGESGRYGYTF | TGTGCCAGCAGGGCCGGAGAGAGTGGTCGGTATGGCTACACCTTC
medium-sized | - | TRBJ2-3 | TRBV5-1 | CASSPPGMRVNTDTQYF | TGCGCCAGCAGCCCGCCGGGGATGCGGGTTAACACAGATACGCAGTATTTT
many | - | TRBJ2-7 | TRBV6-2/TRBV6-3 | CASSPLGSEQYF | TGTGCCAGCAGCCCTCTAGGTTCCGAGCAGTACTTC
- | - | TRBJ2-7 | TRBV5-6 | CASSLGRSLYEQYF | TGTGCCAGCAGCTTGGGCCGGTCGTTATACGAGCAGTACTTC
medium-sized | - | TRBJ2-7 | TRBV9 | CASSVGQGAYEQYF | TGTGCCAGCAGCGTAGGCCAGGGAGCCTACGAGCAGTACTTC
- | - | TRBJ1-2 | TRBV5-1 | CASSLANRYGYTF | TGCGCCAGCAGCTTGGCCAACCGTTATGGCTACACCTTC
- | - | TRBJ1-1 | TRBV20-1 | CSAQVGRDNTEAFF | TGCAGTGCCCAGGTTGGAAGGGATAACACTGAAGCTTTCTTT
many | - | TRBJ2-1 | TRBV14 | CASSPAYGTPSYNEQFF | TGTGCCAGCAGCCCCGCCTATGGGACTCCCTCCTACAATGAGCAGTTCTTC
many | - | TRBJ2-2 | TRBV10-3 | CAISAGDWGGELFF | TGTGCCATCAGTGCCGGGGACTGGGGCGGGGAGCTGTTTTTT
many | - | TRBJ1-4 | TRBV6-1 | CASSETVNEKLFF | TGTGCCAGCAGTGAGACCGTTAATGAAAAACTGTTTTTT
medium-sized | TRBD1 | TRBJ1-1 | TRBV6-5 | CASSSGQGAPAAFF | TGTGCCAGCAGTTCGGGACAGGGGGCCCCGGCTGCTTTCTTT
medium-sized | - | TRBJ1-2 | TRBV10-3 | CAISESGPNYGYTF | TGTGCCATCAGTGAGTCGGGACCTAACTATGGCTACACCTTC
medium-sized | - | TRBJ2-1 | TRBV6-2/TRBV6-3 | CASSGGDKRIIQFF | TGTGCCAGCAGTGGAGGGGACAAGCGAATTATTCAGTTCTTC
few | - | TRBJ2-6 | TRBV6-5 | CASSWAGDSGANVLTF | TGTGCCAGCAGTTGGGCTGGGGACTCTGGGGCCAACGTCCTGACTTTC
- | TRBD2 | TRBJ2-1 | TRBV6-2/TRBV6-3 | CASTPRKGLAVNEQFF | TGTGCCAGCACCCCGAGGAAGGGACTAGCAGTCAATGAGCAGTTCTTC
medium-sized | TRBD2 | TRBJ2-5 | TRBV10-2 | CASSEPSGRGETQYF | TGCGCCAGCAGTGAACCCAGCGGGAGAGGAGAGACCCAGTACTTC
many | TRBD2 | TRBJ2-5 | TRBV29-1 | CSVVPASGWSGETQYF | TGCAGCGTTGTCCCTGCTAGCGGGTGGTCAGGAGAGACCCAGTACTTC
many | TRBD2 | TRBJ2-5 | TRBV28 | CASSFAGTSGETQYF | TGTGCCAGCAGTTTTGCTGGGACTAGCGGAGAGACCCAGTACTTC
medium-sized | - | TRBJ1-5 | TRBV16 | CASSRTGTSNQPQHF | TGTGCCAGCAGCCGCACCGGGACTAGCAATCAGCCCCAGCATTTT
many | TRBD2 | TRBJ2-7 | TRBV7-2 | CASRRTSGGGSYEQYF | TGTGCCAGCCGCAGGACTAGCGGGGGGGGCTCCTACGAGCAGTACTTC
medium-sized | - | TRBJ2-7 | TRBV7-9 | CASSDTGFLSYF | TGTGCCAGCAGCGACACAGGGTTTCTATCGTACTTC
many | - | TRBJ1-2 | TRBV6-1 | CASILWGEDYGYTF | TGTGCCAGCATATTATGGGGGGAGGACTATGGCTACACCTTC
- | - | TRBJ1-1 | TRBV6-6 | CASSAPLTNTEAFF | TGTGCCAGCAGTGCCCCCCTAACGAACACTGAAGCTTTCTTT
many | - | TRBJ2-7 | TRBV20-1 | CSASIPGDTYEQYF | TGCAGTGCTAGCATCCCGGGTGATACCTACGAGCAGTACTTC
- | - | TRBJ2-7 | TRBV28 | CASSLPRADYYEQYF | TGTGCCAGCAGCTTGCCACGGGCGGACTACTACGAGCAGTACTTC